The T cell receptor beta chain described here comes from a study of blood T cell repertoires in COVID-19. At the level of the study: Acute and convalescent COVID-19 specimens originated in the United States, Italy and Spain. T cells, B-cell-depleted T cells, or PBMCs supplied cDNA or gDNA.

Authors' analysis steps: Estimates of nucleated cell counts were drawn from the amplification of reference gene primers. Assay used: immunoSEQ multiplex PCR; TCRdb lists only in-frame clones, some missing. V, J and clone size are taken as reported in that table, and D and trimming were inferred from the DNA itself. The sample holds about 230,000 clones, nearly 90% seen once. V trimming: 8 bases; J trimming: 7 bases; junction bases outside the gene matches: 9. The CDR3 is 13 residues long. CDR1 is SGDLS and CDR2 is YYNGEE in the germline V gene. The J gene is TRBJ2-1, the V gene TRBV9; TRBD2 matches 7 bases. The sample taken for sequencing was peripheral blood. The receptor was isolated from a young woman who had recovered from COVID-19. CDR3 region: CASLGGPRNEQFF. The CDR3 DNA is TGTGCCAGTTTGGGAGGGCCGAGGAATGAGCAGTTCTTC.